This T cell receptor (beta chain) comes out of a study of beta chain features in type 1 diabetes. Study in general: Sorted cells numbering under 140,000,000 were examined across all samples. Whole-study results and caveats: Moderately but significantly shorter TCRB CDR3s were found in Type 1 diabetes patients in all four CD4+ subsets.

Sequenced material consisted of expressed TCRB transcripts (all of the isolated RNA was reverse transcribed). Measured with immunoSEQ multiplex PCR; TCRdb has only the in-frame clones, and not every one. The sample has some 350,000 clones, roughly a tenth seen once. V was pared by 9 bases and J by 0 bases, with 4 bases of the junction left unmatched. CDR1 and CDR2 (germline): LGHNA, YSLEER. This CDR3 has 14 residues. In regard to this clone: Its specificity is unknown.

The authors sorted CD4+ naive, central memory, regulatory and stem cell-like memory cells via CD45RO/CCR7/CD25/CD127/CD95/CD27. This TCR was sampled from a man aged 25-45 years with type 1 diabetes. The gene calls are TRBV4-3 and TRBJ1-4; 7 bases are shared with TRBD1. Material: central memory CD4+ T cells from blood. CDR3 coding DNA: TGCGCCAGTGGGACAGCGGCAACTAATGAAAAACTGTTTTTT. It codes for CASGTAATNEKLFF.